The clone carrying this T cell receptor beta chain was counted between two and nine times. Its target is not known. This record belongs to a study of response to subunit inactivated influenza vaccine. CDR3 size: 14 residues. The ends were cut back, 6 bases at V and 4 bases at J, with 10 bases in the middle. The study, taken as a whole, reports: Authors suggested that a seasonal influenza vaccination recruits few new T cells each time.

TCRdb re-called the RT-PCR reads with MiXCR, one entry per CDR3 protein. The data show under 950,000 distinct CDR3 sequences, 21% seen once. The sequence was collected from a man in his forties or fifties who received an inactivated influenza vaccine. The sequenced sample was PBMCs from blood, obtained around 5 days after vaccination. The rearrangement uses TRBV12-3 or TRBV12-4 and TRBJ1-6; possible D gene TRBD1, 6 bases. CDR3 DNA: TGTGCCAGCAGGCCGGACAGTTATAATTCACCCCTCCACTTT. It yields the protein CASRPDSYNSPLHF.